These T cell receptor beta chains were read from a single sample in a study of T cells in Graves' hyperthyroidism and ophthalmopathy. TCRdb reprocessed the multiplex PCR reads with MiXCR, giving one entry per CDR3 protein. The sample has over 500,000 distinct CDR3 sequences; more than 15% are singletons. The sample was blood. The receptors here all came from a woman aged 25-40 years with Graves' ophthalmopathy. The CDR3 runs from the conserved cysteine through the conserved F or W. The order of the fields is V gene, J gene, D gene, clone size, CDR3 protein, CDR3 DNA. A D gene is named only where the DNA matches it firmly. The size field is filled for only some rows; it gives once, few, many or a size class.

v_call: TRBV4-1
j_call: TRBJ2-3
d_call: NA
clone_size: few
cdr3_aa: CASSQDGGVRGSTDTQYF
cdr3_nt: TGCGCCAGCAGCCAAGATGGTGGGGTGAGGGGCAGCACAGATACGCAGTATTTT

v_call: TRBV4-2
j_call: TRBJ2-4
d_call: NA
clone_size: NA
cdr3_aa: CASSQDQDGAKNIQYF
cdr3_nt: TGTGCCAGCAGCCAAGATCAGGATGGTGCCAAAAACATTCAGTACTTC

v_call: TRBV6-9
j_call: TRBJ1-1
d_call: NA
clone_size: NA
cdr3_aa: CASSYTTVGGNTEAFF
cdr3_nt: TGTGCCAGCAGTTACACCACCGTGGGGGGGAACACTGAAGCTTTCTTT

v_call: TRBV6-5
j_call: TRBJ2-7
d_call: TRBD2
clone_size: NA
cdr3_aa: CAGSSSGLAGAYEQYF
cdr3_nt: TGTGCCGGCAGTTCATCCGGACTAGCGGGAGCCTACGAGCAGTACTTC

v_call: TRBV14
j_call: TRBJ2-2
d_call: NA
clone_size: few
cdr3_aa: CARWTRREDTGELFF
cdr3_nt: TGTGCCAGGTGGACGAGGCGGGAAGACACCGGGGAGCTGTTTTTT

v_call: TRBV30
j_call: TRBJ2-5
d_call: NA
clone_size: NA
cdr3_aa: CAWNSAQETQYF
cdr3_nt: TGTGCCTGGAACTCTGCCCAAGAGACCCAGTACTTC

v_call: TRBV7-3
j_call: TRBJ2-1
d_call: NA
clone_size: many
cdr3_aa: CASSSDRYNEQFF
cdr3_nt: TGTGCCAGCAGCTCCGACAGATACAATGAGCAGTTCTTC

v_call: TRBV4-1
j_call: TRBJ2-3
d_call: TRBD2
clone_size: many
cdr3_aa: CASSQAPSGRGTDTQYF
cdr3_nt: TGCGCCAGCAGCCAAGCCCCTAGCGGGAGAGGGACAGATACGCAGTATTTT

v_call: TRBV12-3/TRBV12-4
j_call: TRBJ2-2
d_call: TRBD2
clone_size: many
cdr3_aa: CASSLGGLANTGELFF
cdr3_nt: TGTGCCAGCAGTTTAGGGGGACTAGCGAACACCGGGGAGCTGTTTTTT

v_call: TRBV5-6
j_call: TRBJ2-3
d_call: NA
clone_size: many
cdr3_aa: CASTHWERATDTQYF
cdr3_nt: TGTGCCAGCACTCACTGGGAGCGGGCGACAGATACGCAGTATTTT

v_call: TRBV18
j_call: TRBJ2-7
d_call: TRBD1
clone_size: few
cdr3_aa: CASSPTRQGRELKQYF
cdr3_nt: TGTGCCAGCTCACCCACTAGACAGGGAAGGGAACTTAAGCAGTACTTC

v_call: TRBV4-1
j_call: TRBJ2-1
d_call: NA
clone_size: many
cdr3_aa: CASSPPSSYNEQFF
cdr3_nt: TGCGCCAGCAGCCCACCCTCTTCCTACAATGAGCAGTTCTTC

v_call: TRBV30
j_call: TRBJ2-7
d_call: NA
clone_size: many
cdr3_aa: CAWSVLGLGEQYF
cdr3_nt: TGTGCCTGGAGTGTTCTTGGGCTCGGGGAGCAGTACTTC

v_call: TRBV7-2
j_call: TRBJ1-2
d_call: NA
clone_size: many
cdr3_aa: CASSPEQGTYYGYTF
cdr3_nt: TGTGCCAGCAGCCCTGAACAGGGTACCTACTATGGCTACACCTTC

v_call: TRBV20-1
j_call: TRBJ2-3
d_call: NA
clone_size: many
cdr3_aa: CSANPPSTDTQYF
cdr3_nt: TGCAGTGCTAATCCTCCTAGCACAGATACGCAGTATTTT

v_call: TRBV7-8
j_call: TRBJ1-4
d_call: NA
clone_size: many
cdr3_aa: CASSLTTGALKLFF
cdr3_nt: TGTGCCAGCAGCTTAACCACCGGGGCCCTCAAACTGTTTTTT

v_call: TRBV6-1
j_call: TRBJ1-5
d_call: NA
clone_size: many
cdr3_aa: CASRLTFGDQPQHF
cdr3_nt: TGTGCCAGCAGGTTAACCTTCGGAGATCAGCCCCAGCATTTT

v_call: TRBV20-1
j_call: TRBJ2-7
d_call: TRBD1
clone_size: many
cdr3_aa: CSAPQTGTPGEQYF
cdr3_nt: TGCAGTGCTCCACAGACAGGGACCCCAGGGGAGCAGTACTTC

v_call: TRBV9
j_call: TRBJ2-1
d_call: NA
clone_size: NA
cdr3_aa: CASSVDGASYNEQFF
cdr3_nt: TGTGCCAGCAGCGTAGATGGGGCGTCCTACAATGAGCAGTTCTTC

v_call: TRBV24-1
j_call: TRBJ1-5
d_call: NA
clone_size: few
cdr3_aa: CATSDSRGTFGHQPQHF
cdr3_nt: TGTGCCACCAGTGACTCCCGGGGGACTTTCGGTCATCAGCCCCAGCATTTT

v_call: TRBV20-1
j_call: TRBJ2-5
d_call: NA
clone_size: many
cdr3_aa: CSASSGFETQYF
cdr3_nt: TGCAGTGCTAGTTCAGGGTTTGAGACCCAGTACTTC

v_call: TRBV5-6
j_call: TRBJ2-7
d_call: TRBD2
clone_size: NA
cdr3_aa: CASSLWGGRADYEQYF
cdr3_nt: TGTGCCAGCAGCTTGTGGGGCGGGAGGGCCGACTACGAGCAGTACTTC